The next 27 T cell receptor beta chains were all read from a single sample in a study of shared clonotypes between healthy human individuals. Profiled with immunoSEQ multiplex PCR; TCRdb holds only in-frame clones, not every one. The sample shows around 1.5 million clones, approximately 98% of them seen only once. The sample taken for sequencing was naive CD4+ T cells sorted from blood. As to subset: CD45RA+ positively selected. These receptors were taken from a man aged 30 to 45 in good health.

CDR3 DNA sequence: TGTGCCAGCAGCAATTTGGGCAAAGGGAATCAGCCCCAGCATTTT. The encoded protein is CASSNLGKGNQPQHF. The chain links TRBV21-1 to TRBJ1-5. TRBV21-1 has pseudogene status. CDR3 length: 15 residues.

The chain couples TRBV18 to TRBJ2-2, with D possibly being TRBD2 (5 bases). Trimming left V 3 bases short and J 3 bases short, with 20 bases between. This CDR3 spans 18 amino acids. Germline loops: CDR1 KGHSH, CDR2 LQKENI. The CDR3 loop reads CASSPYSPGELYTGELFF. CDR3 DNA sequence: TGTGCCAGCTCACCTTACTCCCCCGGGGAGTTGTACACCGGGGAGCTGTTTTTT.

The chain uses TRBV5-1 and TRBJ1-2; a possible D gene is TRBD1 (5 bases). The length of the CDR3 is 15 residues. The V and J ends lost 2 bases and 0 bases respectively, with 11 bases between them. The V gene's germline CDR1 is SGHRS and CDR2 YFSETQ. CDR3 bases: TGCGCCAGCAGCTTCGGGGCAGCTACTAACTATGGCTACACCTTC. It translates to CASSFGAATNYGYTF.

The chain joins TRBV15 to TRBJ2-5; tentatively, D is TRBD2 (5 bases). Germline V gene sequence: CDR1 LNHNV, CDR2 YYDKDF (reference sequence). V was clipped by 5 bases and J by 2 bases, with 12 bases between them. This CDR3 comprises 14 residues. The DNA of the CDR3 is TGTGCCACCAGCCGACTTAGCGATCAAGAGACCCAGTACTTC. Protein product: CATSRLSDQETQYF. The full variable domain, in which reference TRBV15 and TRBJ2-5 provide the parts outside the CDR3, is DAMVIQNPRYQVTQFGKPVTLSCSQTLNHNVMYWYQQKSSQAPKLLFHYYDKDFNNEADTPDNFQSRRPNTSFCFLDIRSPGLGDTAMYLCATSRLSDQETQYFGPGTRLLVL.

The genes are TRBV20-1 and TRBJ2-3; D is unclear. The germline gives CDR1 DFQATT, CDR2 SNEGSKA (reference sequence). CDR3 size: 11 residues. V was trimmed by 5 bases and J by 2 bases, leaving 5 bases between them. CDR3 protein: CSAGPTDTQYF. In DNA, the CDR3 is TGCAGTGCTGGACCCACAGATACGCAGTATTTT.

This chain uses TRBV15 with TRBJ2-1; TRBD2 aligns across 13 bases. CDR1 is LNHNV and CDR2 is YYDKDF in the germline V gene (reference sequence). There are 18 residues in the CDR3. V was clipped by 4 bases and J by 5 bases; unmatched bases: 11. CDR3 sequence reads: CATSTSGGGLAGDNEQFF. CDR3 DNA sequence: TGTGCCACCAGCACGTCGGGCGGAGGACTAGCGGGAGACAATGAGCAGTTCTTC.

The rearrangement links TRBV5-8 to TRBJ1-5; D unclear. Germline CDR1 SGHTS, CDR2 YDEGEE. CDR3 length: 13 residues. V shed 7 bases and J shed 6 bases, with 14 bases lying between them. CDR3 residues: CASRKSFIQPQHF. CDR3 nucleotides: TGTGCCAGCCGCAAGTCGTTCATTCAGCCCCAGCATTTT.

The chain couples TRBV5-6 to TRBJ1-3; no reliable D call. V was cut by 0 bases and J by 3 bases, with 7 bases left in between. This CDR3 region has 14 residues. Germline V CDR1 and CDR2: SGHDT, YYEEEE. The CDR3 here is CASSLVRGGNTIYF. CDR3 bases: TGTGCCAGCAGCTTGGTCCGTGGTGGAAACACCATATATTTT.

This clone was detected only once. The chain is built from TRBV5-1 and TRBJ1-4; the D is unclear. CDR1 is SGHRS, CDR2 YFSETQ, per germline. The V end was cut by 0 bases, the J end by 7 bases, with 16 bases between. CDR3 size: 16 residues. CDR3 loop: CASSLVASGGREKLFF. In DNA form, the CDR3 reads TGCGCCAGCAGCTTGGTCGCGTCGGGAGGTCGTGAAAAACTGTTTTTT.

The chain couples TRBV2 to TRBJ2-3, with 10 nucleotides matching TRBD2. CDR1 and CDR2 (germline): SNHLY, FYNNEI. CDR3 size: 15 residues. After removal of 5 bases from V and 6 bases from J, the junction contained 8 bases not matched to a gene. The CDR3 reads CASSFQREGVDTQYF. CDR3 sequence (DNA): TGTGCCAGCAGTTTCCAGCGGGAGGGCGTGGATACGCAGTATTTT.

The chain uses TRBV5-1 and TRBJ2-1; TRBD1 agrees at 9 bases. CDR1 and CDR2 from the germline V gene are SGHRS and YFSETQ. V dropped 7 bases and J dropped 8; count of bases not matched to a gene: 7. The CDR3 sequence is 13 residues long. CDR3 in amino acids: CASAGTGIYEQFF. The DNA of the CDR3 is TGCGCCAGCGCCGGGACAGGGATATATGAGCAGTTCTTC.

The chain carries TRBV14 and TRBJ2-1; perhaps D is TRBD1 or TRBD2 (5 bases each). Germline assignment: CDR1 SGHDN and CDR2 FVKESK. The V gene lost 5 bases and the J gene lost 5 bases, with 19 bases spanning the gap. The CDR3 runs to 16 residues. The CDR3: CASSDETGPTNNEQFF. For the CDR3, the DNA is TGTGCCAGCAGCGATGAGACGGGGCCCACAAACAATGAGCAGTTCTTC.

V and J are TRBV6-6 and TRBJ2-1; D perhaps matches TRBD1 (5 bases). Trimming took 6 bases from V and 8 from J, leaving 17 bases between them. Germline V gives CDR1 MNHNY, CDR2 SVGAGI (reference sequence). This CDR3 contains 14 residues. CDR3 in amino acids: CASRTGPVLHEQFF. Written as DNA, the CDR3 is TGTGCCAGCAGAACAGGCCCGGTCCTCCATGAGCAGTTCTTC.

The V and J genes are TRBV13 and TRBJ2-3; no clear D. Trimming stripped 5 bases from V and 1 base from J, with 1 base between. CDR3 size: 11 residues. Germline V CDR1 and CDR2: PRHDT, FYEKMQ (reference sequence). The CDR3 region is CASSRTDTQYF. The CDR3 DNA sequence: TGTGCCAGCAGCCGCACAGATACGCAGTATTTT.

The V call is TRBV19, the J call TRBJ1-2; maybe TRBD1 (5 bases). V lost 4 bases, J lost 0 bases, and 12 bases lay in between. The CDR3 loop spans 15 amino acids. Per the germline V gene, CDR1 is LNHDA and CDR2 is SQIVND (reference sequence). The CDR3 nucleotides are TGTGCCAGTAGTACAGGGACGGATGCTAACTATGGCTACACCTTC. Its translation is CASSTGTDANYGYTF.

The table lists this clone with a count of one. The chain links TRBV11-2 to TRBJ2-3; unclear D gene. There are 14 residues in the CDR3. V lost 3 bases and J 5 bases, leaving 12 bases between the germline ends. The germline CDR1 and CDR2 sequences are SGHAT and FQNNGV. The CDR3: CASSFSYRGDTQYF. In DNA form, the CDR3 reads TGTGCCAGCAGCTTTTCGTATCGTGGAGATACGCAGTATTTT.

V gene TRBV6-5 combines with J gene TRBJ2-1; maybe TRBD2 (5 bases). CDR1 is MNHEY, CDR2 SVGAGI, per germline. The CDR3 totals 14 residues. Trimming took off 1 base at V and 9 bases at J, with 13 bases between the two ends. CDR3 amino acids: CASSYWGAPSEQFF. The CDR3 nucleotides read TGTGCCAGCAGTTACTGGGGAGCCCCCAGTGAGCAGTTCTTC.

The count of this clone is one. In DNA, the CDR3 is TGTGCCAGCAGTCCCGCCTTTGGCTATGAGCAGTTCTTC. Protein: CASSPAFGYEQFF. V gene TRBV28 combines with J gene TRBJ2-1; D remains ambiguous. The CDR3 extends over 13 amino acids. Germline V gene data show CDR1 as MDHEN and CDR2 as SYDVKM. V gave up 5 bases and J gave up 8 bases, with 13 bases separating them.

The V call is TRBV28, the J call TRBJ2-7; 7 bases are a match to TRBD1. The CDR3 is 14 amino acids. Germline V gene data show CDR1 as MDHEN and CDR2 as SYDVKM. V shed 5 bases, J shed 12 bases, and the junction held 16 bases outside the gene matches. In nucleotides, the CDR3 is TGTGCCAGCAGTAAACCGGGACAGTTGGACTCTCGGTACTTC. It codes for CASSKPGQLDSRYF.

This chain links TRBV13 with TRBJ2-7, with TRBD1 identical over 8 bases. There are 17 residues in the CDR3. Germline CDR1 is PRHDT and CDR2 is FYEKMQ (reference sequence). V was pared by 1 base and J by 6 bases, with 14 bases of the junction left unmatched. CDR3 in DNA: TGTGCCAGCAGCTTAGTTTTAGCCGGGACAGGCCCACTCGAGCAGTACTTC. Protein: CASSLVLAGTGPLEQYF.

The chain recombines TRBV5-4 with TRBJ2-5; 11 bases fit TRBD2. With 0 bases clipped from V and 5 bases from J, the junction kept 3 bases outside the gene matches. The CDR3 is 15 amino acids. CDR1 is SGHNT, CDR2 YYREEE, per germline (reference sequence). The CDR3 DNA reads TGTGCCAGCAGCTTGGAACTAGCGGGAGCTGAGACCCAGTACTTC. Protein product: CASSLELAGAETQYF.

The chain couples TRBV5-1 to TRBJ2-2, with TRBD1 matching over 10 bases. CDR1 and CDR2 from the germline V gene are SGHRS and YFSETQ. The CDR3 loop spans 17 amino acids. After removal of 3 bases from V and 4 bases from J, the junction contained 9 bases not matched to a gene. CDR3 in DNA: TGCGCCAGCAGCTCCGGGACAGGGGTTCTGGGCACCGGGGAGCTGTTTTTT. It yields the protein CASSSGTGVLGTGELFF.

The J gene is TRBJ2-7, the V gene TRBV10-2, with 8 nucleotides matching TRBD2. From germline, CDR1 is WSHSY and CDR2 SAAADI. Trimming took 3 bases from V and 11 from J; bases not matched to a gene: 9. CDR3 size: 13 residues. CDR3 sequence: CASSDSGSRVEYF. The CDR3 DNA reads as TGCGCCAGCAGTGACAGCGGGAGCCGGGTGGAGTACTTC.

A remark on this clone: Other DNA sequences of this sample code for an identical CDR3. The chain carries TRBV5-1 and TRBJ1-5; 7 bases are shared with TRBD1. The ends lost 4 bases at V and 5 bases at J; junction bases unmatched: 3. Per the germline V gene, CDR1 is SGHRS and CDR2 is YFSETQ. The CDR3 consists of 13 residues. The CDR3 here is CASSVDRDQPQHF. DNA of the CDR3: TGCGCCAGCAGCGTCGACAGGGATCAGCCCCAGCATTTT.

This clone appeared a single time. Other DNA sequences of this sample code for an identical CDR3. The rearrangement links TRBV9 to TRBJ2-1, with TRBD2 identical over 9 bases. The J segment lost 4 bases and the V segment lost 0 bases, leaving 2 bases of the junction unmatched. CDR3 length equals 15 residues. Germline V gene sequence: CDR1 SGDLS, CDR2 YYNGEE. DNA of the CDR3: TGTGCCAGCAGCGTAGTGACTAGCGGATACAATGAGCAGTTCTTC. Its translation is CASSVVTSGYNEQFF.

The chain links TRBV18 to TRBJ2-3, with D hard to call. Trimming left V 2 bases short and J 6 bases short, with 6 bases between. This CDR3 has 12 residues. Germline CDR1 KGHSH, CDR2 LQKENI. In DNA form, the CDR3 reads TGTGCCAGCTCACCAAAGGAGGATACGCAGTATTTT. This encodes CASSPKEDTQYF.

The J gene is TRBJ1-2, the V gene TRBV9; D remains unclear. V gave up 3 bases and J gave up 4 bases, with 13 bases separating them. The germline V gene has CDR1 SGDLS and CDR2 YYNGEE. The CDR3 is made up of 14 amino acids. In DNA form, the CDR3 reads TGTGCCAGCAGCGGGGGTGGTGGATTCTATGGCTACACCTTC. Its translation: CASSGGGGFYGYTF.